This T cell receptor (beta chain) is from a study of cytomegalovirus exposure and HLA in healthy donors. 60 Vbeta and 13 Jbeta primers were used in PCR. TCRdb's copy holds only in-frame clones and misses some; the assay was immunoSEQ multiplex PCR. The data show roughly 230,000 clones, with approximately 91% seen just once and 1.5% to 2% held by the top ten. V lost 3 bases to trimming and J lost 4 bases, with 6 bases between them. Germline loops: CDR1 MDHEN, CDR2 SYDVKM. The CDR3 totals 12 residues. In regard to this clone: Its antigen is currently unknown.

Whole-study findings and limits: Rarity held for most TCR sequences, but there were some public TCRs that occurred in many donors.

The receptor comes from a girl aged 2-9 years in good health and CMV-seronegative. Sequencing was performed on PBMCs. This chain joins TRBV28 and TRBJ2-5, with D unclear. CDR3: CASSLRLETQYF. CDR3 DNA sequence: TGTGCCAGCAGTTTGCGCTTAGAGACCCAGTACTTC.